This TCR beta chain was identified in a study of response to subunit inactivated influenza vaccine. Trimming cost V 4 bases and J 11 bases; bases outside gene matches: 10. This CDR3 has 15 residues. Germline V gene data show CDR1 as SGHDN and CDR2 as FVKESK. The study's findings and limits: Authors suggested seasonal influenza vaccinations each recruit few new T cells.

TCRdb passed the RT-PCR reads through MiXCR, listing each CDR3 protein once. Of 500,000 to 600,000 distinct CDR3 sequences listed, 7.6% were seen once; the top ten hold 10% to 15%. Comments on this clonotype: The antigen is not known.

The sequencing used PBMCs from blood, collected 23 to 25 months after vaccination. This receptor was identified in a man aged 50 to 69 who received an inactivated influenza vaccine. The genes are TRBV14 and TRBJ2-1, with 11 nucleotides matching TRBD1. The CDR3 is CASSPHQRTGGKQFF. The CDR3 region has the DNA TGTGCCAGCAGCCCTCATCAACGGACAGGGGGCAAGCAGTTCTTC.